This TCR beta chain was obtained from a study of blood T cells in healthy people across ages. This clonotype was observed a few times. With a J-beta primer mix and a sample-barcoded 5' primer, a second PCR ran roughly 6 to 12 cycles. MiXCR, applied by TCRdb to the 5' RACE reads, yields one record per CDR3 protein. The sample consists of over 1,300,000 distinct CDR3 sequences, around 55% of them appearing once. Germline lookup yields CDR1 LGHNA and CDR2 YSLEER. Deletions cut 0 bases from V and 4 bases from J, with 7 bases between. The CDR3 contains 14 residues. The chain uses TRBV4-3 and TRBJ1-5; no clear D. The receptor comes from a young man in good health. Sequencing was done on a sample of blood. CDR3 protein: CASSQDLGNQPQHF. The DNA for the CDR3 is TGCGCCAGCAGCCAAGATCTGGGGAATCAGCCCCAGCATTTT.